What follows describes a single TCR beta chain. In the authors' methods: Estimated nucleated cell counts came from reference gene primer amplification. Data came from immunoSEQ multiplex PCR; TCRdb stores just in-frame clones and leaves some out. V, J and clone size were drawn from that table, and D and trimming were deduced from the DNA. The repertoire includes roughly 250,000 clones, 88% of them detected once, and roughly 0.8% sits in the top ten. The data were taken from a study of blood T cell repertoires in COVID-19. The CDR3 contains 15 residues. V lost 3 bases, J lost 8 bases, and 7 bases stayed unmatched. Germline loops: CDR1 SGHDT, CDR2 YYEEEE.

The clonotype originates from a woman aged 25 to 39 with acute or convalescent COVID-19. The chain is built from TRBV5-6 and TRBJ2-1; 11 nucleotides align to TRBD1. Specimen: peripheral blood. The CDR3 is CASSSNGQGAHEQFF. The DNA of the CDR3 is TGTGCCAGCAGCTCAAACGGACAGGGGGCCCATGAGCAGTTCTTC.